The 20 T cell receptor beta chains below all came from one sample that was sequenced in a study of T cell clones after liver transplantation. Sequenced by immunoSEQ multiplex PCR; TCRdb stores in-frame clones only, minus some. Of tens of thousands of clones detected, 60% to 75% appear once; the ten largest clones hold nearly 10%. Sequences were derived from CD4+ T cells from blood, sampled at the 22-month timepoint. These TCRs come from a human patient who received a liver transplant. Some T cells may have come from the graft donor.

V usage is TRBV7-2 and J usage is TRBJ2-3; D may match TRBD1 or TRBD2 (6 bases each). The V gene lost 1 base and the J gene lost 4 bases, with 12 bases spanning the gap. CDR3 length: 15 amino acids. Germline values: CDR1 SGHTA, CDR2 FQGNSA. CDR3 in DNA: TGTGCCAGCAGCTTAGAACTCGGGGGCGCAGATACGCAGTATTTT. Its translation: CASSLELGGADTQYF.

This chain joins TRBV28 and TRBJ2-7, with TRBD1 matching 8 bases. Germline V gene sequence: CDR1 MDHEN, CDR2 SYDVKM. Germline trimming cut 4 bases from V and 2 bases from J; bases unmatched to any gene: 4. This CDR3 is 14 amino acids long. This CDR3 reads CASSYRDRPYEQYF. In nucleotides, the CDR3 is TGTGCCAGCAGTTACAGGGACAGGCCCTACGAGCAGTACTTC.

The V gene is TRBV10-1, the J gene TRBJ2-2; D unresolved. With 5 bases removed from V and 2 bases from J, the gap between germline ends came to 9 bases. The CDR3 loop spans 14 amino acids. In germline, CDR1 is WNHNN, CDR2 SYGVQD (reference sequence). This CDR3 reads CASSHQQNTGELFF. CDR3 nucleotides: TGCGCCAGCAGTCATCAGCAAAACACCGGGGAGCTGTTTTTT.

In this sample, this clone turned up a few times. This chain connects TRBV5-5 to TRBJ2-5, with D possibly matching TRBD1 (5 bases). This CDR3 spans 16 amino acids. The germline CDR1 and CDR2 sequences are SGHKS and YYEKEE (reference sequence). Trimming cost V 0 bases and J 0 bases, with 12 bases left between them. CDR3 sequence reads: CASSLEGFTDQETQYF. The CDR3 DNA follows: TGTGCCAGCAGCTTGGAGGGGTTTACGGACCAAGAGACCCAGTACTTC.

CDR3 bases: TGTGCCAGCATAACGAGCCCAAACTATGGCTACACCTTC. The encoded protein is CASITSPNYGYTF. The V gene is TRBV2, the J gene TRBJ1-2; D remains ambiguous. There are 13 residues in the CDR3. The V end was cut by 7 bases, the J end by 2 bases, with 11 bases between. Germline V gives CDR1 SNHLY, CDR2 FYNNEI.

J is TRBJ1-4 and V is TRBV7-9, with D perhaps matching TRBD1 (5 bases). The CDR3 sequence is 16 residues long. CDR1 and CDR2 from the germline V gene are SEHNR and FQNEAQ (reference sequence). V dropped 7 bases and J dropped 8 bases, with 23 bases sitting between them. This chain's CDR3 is CASTPEGESSAEKLFF. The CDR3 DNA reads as TGTGCCAGCACCCCGGAAGGGGAGTCGTCCGCCGAAAAACTGTTTTTT. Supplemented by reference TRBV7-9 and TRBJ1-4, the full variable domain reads DTGVSQNPRHKITKRGQNVTFRCDPISEHNRLYWYRQTLGQGPEFLTYFQNEAQLEKSRLLSDRFSAERPKGSFSTLEIQRTEQGDSAMYLCASTPEGESSAEKLFFGSGTQLSVL.

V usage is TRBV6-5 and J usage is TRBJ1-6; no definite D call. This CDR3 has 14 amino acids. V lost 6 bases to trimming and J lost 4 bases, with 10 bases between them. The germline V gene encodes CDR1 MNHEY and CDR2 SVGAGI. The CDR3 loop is CASSAGPYNSPLHF. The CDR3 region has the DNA TGTGCCAGCAGCGCCGGGCCATATAATTCACCCCTCCACTTT.

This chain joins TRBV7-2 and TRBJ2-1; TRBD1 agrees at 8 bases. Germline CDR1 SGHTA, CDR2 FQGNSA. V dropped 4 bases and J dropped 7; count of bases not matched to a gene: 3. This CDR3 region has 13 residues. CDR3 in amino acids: CASSWDRSNEQFF. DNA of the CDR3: TGTGCCAGCAGCTGGGACAGGTCGAATGAGCAGTTCTTC.

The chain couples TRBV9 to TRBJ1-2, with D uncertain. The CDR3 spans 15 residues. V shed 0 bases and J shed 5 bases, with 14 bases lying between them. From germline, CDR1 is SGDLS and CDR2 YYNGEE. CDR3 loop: CASSVDLGEPYGYTF. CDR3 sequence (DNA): TGTGCCAGCAGCGTAGATCTCGGGGAACCTTATGGCTACACCTTC. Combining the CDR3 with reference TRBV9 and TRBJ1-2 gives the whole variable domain DSGVTQTPKHLITATGQRVTLRCSPRSGDLSVYWYQQSLDQGLQFLIQYYNGEERAKGNILERFSAQQFPDLHSELNLSSLELGDSALYFCASSVDLGEPYGYTFGSGTRLTVV.

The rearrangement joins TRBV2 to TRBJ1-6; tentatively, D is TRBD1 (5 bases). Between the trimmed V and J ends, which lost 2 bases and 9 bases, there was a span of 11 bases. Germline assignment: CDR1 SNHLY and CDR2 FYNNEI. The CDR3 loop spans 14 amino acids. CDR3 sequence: CASSERQGGSPLHF. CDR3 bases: TGTGCCAGCAGTGAAAGGCAGGGAGGTTCACCCCTCCACTTT.

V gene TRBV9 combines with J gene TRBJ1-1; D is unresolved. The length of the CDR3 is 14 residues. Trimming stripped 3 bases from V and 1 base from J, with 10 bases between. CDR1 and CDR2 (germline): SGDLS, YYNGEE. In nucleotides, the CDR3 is TGTGCCAGCAGCGAGGACGGAGCGAACACTGAAGCTTTCTTT. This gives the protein CASSEDGANTEAFF.

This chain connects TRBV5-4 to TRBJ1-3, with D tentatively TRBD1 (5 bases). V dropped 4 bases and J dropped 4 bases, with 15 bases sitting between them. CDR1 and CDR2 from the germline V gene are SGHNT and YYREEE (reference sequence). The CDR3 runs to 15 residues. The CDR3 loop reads CASSLDGGGGNTIYF. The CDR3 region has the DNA TGTGCCAGCAGCCTCGACGGCGGGGGGGGAAACACCATATATTTT.

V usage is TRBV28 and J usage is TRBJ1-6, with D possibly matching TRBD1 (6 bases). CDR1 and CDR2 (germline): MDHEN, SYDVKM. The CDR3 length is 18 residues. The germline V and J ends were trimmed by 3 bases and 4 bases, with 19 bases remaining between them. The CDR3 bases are TGTGCCAGCAGTTTGCCTGGGACACCCGAGCCTTATAATTCACCCCTCCACTTT. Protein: CASSLPGTPEPYNSPLHF.

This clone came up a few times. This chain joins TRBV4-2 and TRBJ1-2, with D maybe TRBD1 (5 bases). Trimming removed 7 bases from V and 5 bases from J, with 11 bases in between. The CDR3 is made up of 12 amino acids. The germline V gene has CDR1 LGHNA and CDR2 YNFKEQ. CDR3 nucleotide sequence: TGTGCCAGCACTGACAGTTTTTATGGCTACACCTTC. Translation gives CASTDSFYGYTF.

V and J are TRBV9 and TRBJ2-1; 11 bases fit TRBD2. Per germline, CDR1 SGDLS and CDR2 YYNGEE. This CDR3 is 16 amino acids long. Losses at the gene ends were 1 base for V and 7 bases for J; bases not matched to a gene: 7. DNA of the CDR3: TGTGCCAGCAGCGTAAGGGCTAGCGGGGGGCCTAATGAGCAGTTCTTC. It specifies CASSVRASGGPNEQFF.

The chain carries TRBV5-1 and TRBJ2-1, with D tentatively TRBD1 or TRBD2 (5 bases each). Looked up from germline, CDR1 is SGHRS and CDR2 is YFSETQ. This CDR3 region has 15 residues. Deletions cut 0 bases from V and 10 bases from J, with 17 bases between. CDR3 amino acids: CASSLEGPSVSEQFF. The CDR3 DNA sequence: TGCGCCAGCAGCTTGGAGGGACCGTCCGTGTCGGAGCAGTTCTTC.

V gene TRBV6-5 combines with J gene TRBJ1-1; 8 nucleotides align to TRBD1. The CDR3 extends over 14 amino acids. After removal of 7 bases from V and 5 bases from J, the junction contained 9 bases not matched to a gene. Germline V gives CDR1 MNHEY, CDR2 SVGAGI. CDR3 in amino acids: CASTPRTGRTEAFF. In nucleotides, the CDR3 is TGTGCCAGCACCCCAAGGACAGGGAGAACTGAAGCTTTCTTT.

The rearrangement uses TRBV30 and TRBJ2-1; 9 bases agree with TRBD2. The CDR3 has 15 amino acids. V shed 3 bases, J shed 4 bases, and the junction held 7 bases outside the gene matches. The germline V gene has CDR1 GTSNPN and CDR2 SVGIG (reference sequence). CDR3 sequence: CAWSPAGGPYNEQFF. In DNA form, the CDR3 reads TGTGCCTGGAGCCCAGCGGGGGGCCCGTACAATGAGCAGTTCTTC.

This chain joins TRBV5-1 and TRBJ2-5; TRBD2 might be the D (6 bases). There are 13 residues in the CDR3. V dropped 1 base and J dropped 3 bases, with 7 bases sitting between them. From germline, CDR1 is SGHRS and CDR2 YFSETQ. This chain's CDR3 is CASSLWGEETQYF. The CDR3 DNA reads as TGCGCCAGCAGCTTGTGGGGGGAAGAGACCCAGTACTTC.

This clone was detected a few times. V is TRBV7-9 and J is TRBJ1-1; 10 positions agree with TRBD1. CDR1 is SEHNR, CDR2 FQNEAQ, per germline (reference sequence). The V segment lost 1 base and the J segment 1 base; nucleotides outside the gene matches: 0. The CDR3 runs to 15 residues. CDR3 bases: TGTGCCAGCAGCTTAGGGGACAGGGGGAACACTGAAGCTTTCTTT. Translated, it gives CASSLGDRGNTEAFF.